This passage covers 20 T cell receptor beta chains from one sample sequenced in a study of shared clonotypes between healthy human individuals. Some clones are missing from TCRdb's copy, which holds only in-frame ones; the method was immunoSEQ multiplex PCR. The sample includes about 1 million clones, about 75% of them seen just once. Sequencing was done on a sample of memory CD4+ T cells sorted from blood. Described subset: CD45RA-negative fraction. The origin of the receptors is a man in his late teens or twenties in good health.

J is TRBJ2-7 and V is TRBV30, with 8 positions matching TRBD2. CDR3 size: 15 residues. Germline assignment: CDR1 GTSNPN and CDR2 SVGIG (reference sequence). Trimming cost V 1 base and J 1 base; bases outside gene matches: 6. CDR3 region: CAWSGGVAGSYEQYF. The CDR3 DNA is TGTGCCTGGAGTGGAGGTGTAGCGGGGTCCTACGAGCAGTACTTC.

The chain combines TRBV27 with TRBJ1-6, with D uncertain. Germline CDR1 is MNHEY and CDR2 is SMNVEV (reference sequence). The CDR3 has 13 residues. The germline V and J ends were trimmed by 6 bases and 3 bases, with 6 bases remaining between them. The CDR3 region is CASSLRYNSPLHF. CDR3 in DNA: TGTGCCAGCAGCCTGCGCTATAATTCACCCCTCCACTTT.

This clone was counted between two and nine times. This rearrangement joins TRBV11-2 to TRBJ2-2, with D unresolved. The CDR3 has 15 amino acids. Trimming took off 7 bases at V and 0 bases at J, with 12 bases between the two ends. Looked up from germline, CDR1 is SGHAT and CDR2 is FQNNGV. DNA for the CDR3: TGTGCCAGCAACCTAGGGTTGGCGAACACCGGGGAGCTGTTTTTT. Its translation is CASNLGLANTGELFF.

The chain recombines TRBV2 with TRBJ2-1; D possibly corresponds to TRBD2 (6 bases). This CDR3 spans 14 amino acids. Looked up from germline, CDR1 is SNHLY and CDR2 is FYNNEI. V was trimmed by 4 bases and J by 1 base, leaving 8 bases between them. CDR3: CASSVGGSYNEQFF. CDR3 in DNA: TGTGCCAGCAGTGTGGGAGGTTCCTACAATGAGCAGTTCTTC. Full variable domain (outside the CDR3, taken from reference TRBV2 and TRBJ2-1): EPEVTQTPSHQVTQMGQEVILRCVPISNHLYFYWYRQILGQKVEFLVSFYNNEISEKSEIFDDQFSVERPDGSNFTLKIRSTKLEDSAMYFCASSVGGSYNEQFFGPGTRLTVL.

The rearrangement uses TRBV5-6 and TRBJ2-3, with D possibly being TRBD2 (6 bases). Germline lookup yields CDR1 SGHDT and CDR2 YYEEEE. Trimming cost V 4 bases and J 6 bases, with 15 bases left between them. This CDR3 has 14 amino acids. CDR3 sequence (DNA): TGTGCCAGCAGCCGCCGGGACTCAGAGGATACGCAGTATTTT. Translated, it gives CASSRRDSEDTQYF. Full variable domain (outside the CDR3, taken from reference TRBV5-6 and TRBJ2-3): DAGVTQSPTHLIKTRGQQVTLRCSPKSGHDTVSWYQQALGQGPQFIFQYYEEEERQRGNFPDRFSGHQFPNYSSELNVNALLLGDSALYLCASSRRDSEDTQYFGPGTRLTVL.

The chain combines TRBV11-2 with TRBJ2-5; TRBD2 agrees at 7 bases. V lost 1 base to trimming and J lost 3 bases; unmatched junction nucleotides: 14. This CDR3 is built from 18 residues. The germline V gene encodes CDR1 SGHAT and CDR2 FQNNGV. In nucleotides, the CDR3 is TGTGCCAGCAGCTTAGGGTCTCTGGCTAGCGGATCAAAAGAGACCCAGTACTTC. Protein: CASSLGSLASGSKETQYF. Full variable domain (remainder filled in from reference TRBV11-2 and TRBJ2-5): EAGVAQSPRYKIIEKRQSVAFWCNPISGHATLYWYQQILGQGPKLLIQFQNNGVVDDSQLPKDRFSAERLKGVDSTLKIQPAKLEDSAVYLCASSLGSLASGSKETQYFGPGTRLLVL.

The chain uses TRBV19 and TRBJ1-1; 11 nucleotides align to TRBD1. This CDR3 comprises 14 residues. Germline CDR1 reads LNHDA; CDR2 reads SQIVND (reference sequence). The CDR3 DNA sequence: TGTGCTAGCCGGCGCGGACAGGGGGCCACTGAAGCTTTCTTT. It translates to CASRRGQGATEAFF.

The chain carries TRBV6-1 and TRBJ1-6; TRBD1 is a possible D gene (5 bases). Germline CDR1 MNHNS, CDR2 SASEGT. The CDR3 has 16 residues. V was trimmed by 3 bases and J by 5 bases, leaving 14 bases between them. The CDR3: CASSDGAHPNNSPLHF. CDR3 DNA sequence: TGTGCCAGCAGTGATGGGGCACATCCTAATAATTCACCCCTCCACTTT.

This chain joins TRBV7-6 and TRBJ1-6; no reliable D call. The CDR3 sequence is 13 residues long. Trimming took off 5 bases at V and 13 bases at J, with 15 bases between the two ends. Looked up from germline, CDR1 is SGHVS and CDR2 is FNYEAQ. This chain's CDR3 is CASSGGATRPLHF. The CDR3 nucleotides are TGTGCCAGCAGCGGAGGCGCAACAAGGCCCCTCCACTTT. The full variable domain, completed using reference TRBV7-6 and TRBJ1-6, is GAGVSQSPRYKVTKRGQDVALRCDPISGHVSLYWYRQALGQGPEFLTYFNYEAQQDKSGLPNDRFSAERPEGSISTLTIQRTEQRDSAMYRCASSGGATRPLHFGNGTRLTVT.

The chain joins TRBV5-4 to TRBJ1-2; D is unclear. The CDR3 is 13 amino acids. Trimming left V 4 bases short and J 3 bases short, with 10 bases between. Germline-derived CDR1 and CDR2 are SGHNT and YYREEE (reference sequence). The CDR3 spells CASSPKSDYGYTF. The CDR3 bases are TGTGCCAGCAGCCCAAAGTCAGACTATGGCTACACCTTC.

CDR3 in amino acids: CATSEGLTDTQYF. Here the CDR3 DNA reads TGCGCCACTTCGGAGGGGCTCACAGATACGCAGTATTTT. J is TRBJ2-3 and V is TRBV5-1; D is possibly TRBD2 (6 bases). Germline CDR1 and CDR2: SGHRS and YFSETQ. Trimming shortened V by 9 bases and J by 2 bases, and 13 bases separated the two germline ends. CDR3 length equals 13 residues.

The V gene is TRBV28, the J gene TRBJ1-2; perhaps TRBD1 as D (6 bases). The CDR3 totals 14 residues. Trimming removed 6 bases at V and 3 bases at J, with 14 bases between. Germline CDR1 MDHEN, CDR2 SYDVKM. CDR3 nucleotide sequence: TGTGCCAGCAGCCGCCGGGACACCGACTATGGCTACACCTTC. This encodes CASSRRDTDYGYTF.

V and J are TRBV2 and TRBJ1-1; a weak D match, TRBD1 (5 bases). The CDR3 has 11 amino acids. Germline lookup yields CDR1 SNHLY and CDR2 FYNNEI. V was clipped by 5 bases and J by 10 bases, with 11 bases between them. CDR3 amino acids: CASSYDQGAFF. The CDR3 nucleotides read TGTGCCAGCAGTTATGACCAGGGAGCTTTCTTT.

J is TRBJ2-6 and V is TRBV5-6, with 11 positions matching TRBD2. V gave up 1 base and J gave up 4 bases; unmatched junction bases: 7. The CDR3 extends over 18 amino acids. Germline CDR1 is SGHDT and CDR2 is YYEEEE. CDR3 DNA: TGTGCCAGCAGCTTGTATAGCGGGGGGGCCTCAGGGGCCAACGTCCTGACTTTC. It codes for CASSLYSGGASGANVLTF.

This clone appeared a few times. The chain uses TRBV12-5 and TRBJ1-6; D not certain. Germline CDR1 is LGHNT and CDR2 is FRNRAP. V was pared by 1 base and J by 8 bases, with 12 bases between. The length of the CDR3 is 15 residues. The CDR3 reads CASGLGQSWDSPLHF. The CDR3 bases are TGTGCTAGTGGTTTGGGCCAAAGCTGGGATTCACCCCTCCACTTT.

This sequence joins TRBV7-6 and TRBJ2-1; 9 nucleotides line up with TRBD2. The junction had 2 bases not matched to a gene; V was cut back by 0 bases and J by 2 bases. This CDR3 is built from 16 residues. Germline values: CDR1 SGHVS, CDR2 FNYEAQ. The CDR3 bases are TGTGCCAGCAGCTTAGCTAGCGGGAGTCCCTACAATGAGCAGTTCTTC. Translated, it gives CASSLASGSPYNEQFF.

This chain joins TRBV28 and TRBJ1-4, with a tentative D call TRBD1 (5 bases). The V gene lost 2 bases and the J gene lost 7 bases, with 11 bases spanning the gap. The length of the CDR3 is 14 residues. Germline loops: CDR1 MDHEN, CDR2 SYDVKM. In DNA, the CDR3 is TGTGCCAGCAGTTTAACCGGGGCGGGTGAAAAACTGTTTTTT. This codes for CASSLTGAGEKLFF.

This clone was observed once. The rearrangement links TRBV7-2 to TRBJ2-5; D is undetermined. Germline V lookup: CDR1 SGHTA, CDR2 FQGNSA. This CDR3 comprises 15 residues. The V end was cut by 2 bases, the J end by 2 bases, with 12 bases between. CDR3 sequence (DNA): TGTGCCAGCAGCTTACCATCGACCCTACAAGAGACCCAGTACTTC. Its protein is CASSLPSTLQETQYF.

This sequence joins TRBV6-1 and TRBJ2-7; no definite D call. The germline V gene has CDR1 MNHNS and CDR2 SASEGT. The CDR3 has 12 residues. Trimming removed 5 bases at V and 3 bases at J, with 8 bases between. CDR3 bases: TGTGCCAGCAGTATAGGAATCTACGAGCAGTACTTC. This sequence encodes CASSIGIYEQYF.

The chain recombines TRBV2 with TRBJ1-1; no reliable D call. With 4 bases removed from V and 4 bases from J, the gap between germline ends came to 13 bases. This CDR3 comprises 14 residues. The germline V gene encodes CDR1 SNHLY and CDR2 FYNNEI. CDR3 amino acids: CASSGGIRGTEAFF. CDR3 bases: TGTGCCAGCAGTGGGGGTATACGGGGCACTGAAGCTTTCTTT.